The clone carrying this T cell receptor (beta chain) was seen a few times. The entry originates in a study of human T cells and chemical hapten exposure. Whole-study context: Women made up most patients, who had alopecia areata, totalis or universalis.

A single record per CDR3 protein comes from TCRdb applying MiXCR to the RACE reads. The sample lists about 160,000 distinct CDR3 sequences; roughly 25% were seen once. CDR1 and CDR2 (germline): SQVTM, ANQGSEA. The germline V and J ends were trimmed by 3 bases and 4 bases, with 9 bases remaining between them. This CDR3 is built from 12 residues. This sample's time point: patch test 3, about 24 weeks after DPC sensitization. The sample's treatment: therapeutic diphenylcyclopropenone sensitization with weekly scalp DPC. This chain uses TRBV29-1 with TRBJ1-2; weak D call: TRBD1 (5 bases). The sequence was obtained from a woman under 30 with alopecia areata. Some clones in this sample may be carry-over from other donors' samples. The sample in question was whole blood, obtained in connection with sensitization to the hapten diphenylcyclopropenone (DPC). The DNA for the CDR3 is TGCAGCGTTGACCAGGGTAGCTATGGCTACACCTTC. The encoded protein is CSVDQGSYGYTF.